This TCR beta chain was recorded in a study of T cell responses to AZD1222 COVID-19 vaccine. Profiled with immunoSEQ multiplex PCR; TCRdb holds only in-frame clones, not every one. This table holds about 53,000 clones, 65% to 85% found once. The CDR3 consists of 13 residues. V lost 3 bases to trimming and J lost 1 base, with 6 bases between them. Germline V gives CDR1 KGHSH, CDR2 LQKENI. Here the sequenced sample was peripheral blood, taken on day 0 of AZD1222 vaccination. The genes are TRBV18 and TRBJ1-2; D is unclear. The source is an adult in good health. The CDR3 nucleotides are TGTGCCAGCTCACCGGCGGGTAACTATGGCTACACCTTC. It yields the protein CASSPAGNYGYTF.